One and the same sample provided the 26 T cell receptor beta chains below, sequenced in a study of T cell responses to AZD1222 COVID-19 vaccine listed by TCRdb under 2021. The sample's time point label is to be understood as: about 28 days (+/-7) after the second vaccine dose. The library came from the immunoSEQ multiplex PCR assay. What TCRdb holds here is the immuneACCESS table cut down to in-frame rearrangements. Part of the clones is not present; checked against another copy, under half of the missing clones reflect an unresolved V gene, and the others are unexplained. The sample records just under 150,000 clones, approximately 86% of which are singletons. The top ten clonotypes cover approximately 5% of the sample. The sample here was peripheral blood, taken 28 days after the second AZD1222 dose. The receptors here all came from an adult who received the AZD1222 COVID-19 vaccine.

The chain uses TRBV3-1 (or the pseudogene TRBV3-2) and TRBJ2-7; 11 bases match TRBD1. Germline V CDR1 and CDR2: LGHDT, YNNKEL (reference sequence). V was clipped by 4 bases and J by 1 base; unmatched bases: 6. This CDR3 is 16 amino acids long. The CDR3 DNA is TGTGCCAGCAGCCCAAAAGGGACAGGGGGATCCTACGAGCAGTACTTC. Translating it yields CASSPKGTGGSYEQYF.

The rearrangement joins TRBV5-1 to TRBJ2-3, with 10 bases identical to TRBD1. The J segment lost 5 bases and the V segment lost 2 bases, leaving 2 bases of the junction unmatched. This CDR3 spans 14 amino acids. CDR1 and CDR2 from the germline V gene are SGHRS and YFSETQ. CDR3 region: CASSLGTGEDTQYF. For the CDR3, the DNA is TGCGCCAGCAGCTTAGGGACAGGGGAAGATACGCAGTATTTT.

A note on this clone: Within the sample, other DNA sequences also encode this same CDR3. This chain uses TRBV10-3 with TRBJ2-3, with a possible D match to TRBD2 (5 bases). This CDR3 comprises 14 residues. Germline CDR1 is ENHRY and CDR2 is SYGVKD. The V and J ends lost 6 bases and 0 bases respectively, with 10 bases between them. CDR3 protein: CAISGRASTDTQYF. CDR3 DNA: TGTGCCATCAGCGGGCGGGCTAGCACAGATACGCAGTATTTT.

The rearrangement joins TRBV5-6 to TRBJ2-3; D is unclear. V lost 5 bases to trimming and J lost 4 bases, with 14 bases between them. Germline assignment: CDR1 SGHDT and CDR2 YYEEEE. The CDR3 is 14 residues long. DNA of the CDR3: TGTGCCAGCAGTCACTTTTTAGAGGCAGATACGCAGTATTTT. Protein sequence: CASSHFLEADTQYF. Based on the CDR3 plus reference TRBV5-6 and TRBJ2-3, the full variable domain is DAGVTQSPTHLIKTRGQQVTLRCSPKSGHDTVSWYQQALGQGPQFIFQYYEEEERQRGNFPDRFSGHQFPNYSSELNVNALLLGDSALYLCASSHFLEADTQYFGPGTRLTVL.

The rearrangement links TRBV2 to TRBJ2-3, with 8 bases lining up with TRBD1. The CDR3 totals 14 residues. Looked up from germline, CDR1 is SNHLY and CDR2 is FYNNEI. The V segment lost 9 bases and the J segment 7 bases; nucleotides outside the gene matches: 12. In nucleotides, the CDR3 is TGTGCCAGAGAGGTTACAGGGGGGCCAAATACGCAGTATTTT. Translated, it gives CAREVTGGPNTQYF.

This rearrangement joins TRBV24-1 to TRBJ2-7, with 7 bases that match TRBD1. The CDR3 spans 14 residues. The germline CDR1 and CDR2 sequences are KGHDR and SFDVKD. V trimming: 8 bases; J trimming: 2 bases; junction bases outside the gene matches: 8. The CDR3 loop is CATTGTETPYEQYF. The CDR3 DNA sequence: TGTGCCACCACAGGGACAGAGACCCCCTACGAGCAGTACTTC.

The rearrangement links TRBV27 to TRBJ1-6, with D maybe TRBD1 (5 bases). Looked up from germline, CDR1 is MNHEY and CDR2 is SMNVEV (reference sequence). Trimming took 0 bases from V and 7 from J, leaving 31 bases between them. The CDR3 contains 22 residues. CDR3 protein: CASSLSLRFGTDRPSWNSPLHF. Written as DNA, the CDR3 is TGTGCCAGCAGTTTATCGTTGCGCTTCGGGACGGACCGTCCGTCTTGGAATTCACCCCTCCACTTT.

The rearrangement joins TRBV7-9 to TRBJ2-5, with a possible D match to TRBD1 (6 bases). V was pared by 5 bases and J by 2 bases, with 18 bases between. The CDR3 runs 16 residues. Germline loops: CDR1 SEHNR, CDR2 FQNEAQ (reference sequence). CDR3 sequence reads: CASSPWDTGGQETQYF. The CDR3 DNA reads TGTGCCAGCAGCCCGTGGGACACCGGTGGGCAAGAGACCCAGTACTTC.

About this clone itself: It may be a read error: a sequence one base away is much more abundant. This sample includes further DNA sequences coding for the same CDR3. The chain couples TRBV29-1 to TRBJ2-1, with D hard to call. The CDR3 totals 14 residues. CDR1 SQVTM and CDR2 ANQGSEA come from the germline V gene. The germline V and J ends were trimmed by 1 base and 6 bases, with 13 bases remaining between them. The CDR3 sequence: CSVEGVIRVNEQFF. The CDR3 DNA follows: TGCAGCGTTGAAGGGGTGATAAGAGTCAATGAGCAGTTCTTC.

Of note for this clone: Sequence at one end of the junction differs from germline and may be a read error. Other DNA sequences in this sample translate to the same CDR3. This chain connects TRBV11-2 to TRBJ2-7, with 13 bases lining up with TRBD2. Per the germline V gene, CDR1 is SGHAT and CDR2 is FQNNGV. The CDR3 totals 18 residues. CDR3 nucleotides: TGCGCCAGCAGCAAAGGACTAGCGGGAGTTAGTATAGCCTACGAGCAGTACTTC. As protein: CASSKGLAGVSIAYEQYF.

The chain combines TRBV3-1 (or the pseudogene TRBV3-2) with TRBJ2-2; D call uncertain. Germline CDR1 reads LGHDT; CDR2 reads YNNKEL (reference sequence). Trimming shortened V by 5 bases and J by 5 bases, and 9 bases separated the two germline ends. The CDR3 is 13 residues long. The CDR3 DNA is TGTGCCAGCAGCGCCAGCGTTACCGGGGAGCTGTTTTTT. It translates to CASSASVTGELFF.

The chain uses TRBV3-1 (or the pseudogene TRBV3-2) and TRBJ2-3; perhaps TRBD2 as D (6 bases). Trimming removed 1 base from V and 0 bases from J, with 8 bases in between. This CDR3 contains 15 residues. Germline V gene lookup returns CDR1 LGHDT and CDR2 YNNKEL (reference sequence). CDR3 DNA sequence: TGTGCCAGCAGCCAAGGCGGGGCTAGCACAGATACGCAGTATTTT. It yields the protein CASSQGGASTDTQYF.

V usage is TRBV2 and J usage is TRBJ1-5, with D perhaps TRBD1 (6 bases). Per germline, CDR1 SNHLY and CDR2 FYNNEI. Trimming pared 2 bases from V and 7 bases from J, leaving 21 bases between. The CDR3 loop spans 17 amino acids. The chain's CDR3 is CASSESPLFGGRQPQHF. The CDR3 nucleotides read TGTGCCAGCAGTGAAAGCCCACTTTTTGGGGGCCGCCAGCCCCAGCATTTT. Based on the CDR3 plus reference TRBV2 and TRBJ1-5, the full variable domain is EPEVTQTPSHQVTQMGQEVILRCVPISNHLYFYWYRQILGQKVEFLVSFYNNEISEKSEIFDDQFSVERPDGSNFTLKIRSTKLEDSAMYFCASSESPLFGGRQPQHFGDGTRLSIL.

CDR3 sequence (DNA): TGTGCCAGCAGTTTCCTCTCAAGCGACGAGCAGTACTTC. Its protein product is CASSFLSSDEQYF. The rearrangement links TRBV28 to TRBJ2-7; D not resolved. This CDR3 spans 13 amino acids. Trimming left V 3 bases short and J 5 bases short, with 11 bases between. CDR1 and CDR2 (germline): MDHEN, SYDVKM.

V and J are TRBV5-1 and TRBJ2-3; 14 bases agree with TRBD2. The CDR3 runs to 18 residues. CDR1 and CDR2 (germline): SGHRS, YFSETQ. V gave up 4 bases and J gave up 1 base; unmatched junction bases: 8. The CDR3 protein is CASSTSTSGGAGTDTQYF. In nucleotides, the CDR3 is TGCGCCAGCAGCACCTCGACTAGCGGGGGGGCGGGCACAGATACGCAGTATTTT.

This rearrangement joins TRBV27 to TRBJ2-3, with TRBD1 matching over 9 bases. The J segment lost 4 bases and the V segment lost 5 bases, leaving 4 bases of the junction unmatched. Germline CDR1 MNHEY, CDR2 SMNVEV (reference sequence). There are 14 residues in the CDR3. CDR3 in amino acids: CASSRGQGADTQYF. CDR3 sequence (DNA): TGTGCCAGCAGTCGGGGACAGGGCGCAGATACGCAGTATTTT.

This rearrangement joins TRBV15 to TRBJ2-1; 8 bases map to TRBD2. This CDR3 region has 18 residues. With V trimmed by 1 base and J by 4 bases, 12 bases remained unmatched. Germline CDR1 and CDR2: LNHNV and YYDKDF (reference sequence). The CDR3 spells CATSRAPPGGGTYNEQFF. The CDR3 region has the DNA TGTGCCACCAGCAGAGCCCCTCCTGGCGGGGGGACTTACAATGAGCAGTTCTTC.

This chain links TRBV30 with TRBJ1-1; D uncertain. Trimming took off 2 bases at V and 7 bases at J, with 11 bases between the two ends. This CDR3 has 12 amino acids. Germline V gene lookup returns CDR1 GTSNPN and CDR2 SVGIG (reference sequence). CDR3 region: CAWSPTGVEAFF. CDR3 sequence (DNA): TGTGCCTGGAGTCCGACTGGCGTTGAAGCTTTCTTT.

The gene calls are TRBV29-1 and TRBJ2-5; 14 nucleotides agree with TRBD2. CDR1 and CDR2 from the germline V gene are SQVTM and ANQGSEA. This CDR3 spans 14 amino acids. The CDR3 DNA follows: TGCAGTACCACGGGACTAGCGGGGGTAGAGACCCAGTACTTC. Translated, it gives CSTTGLAGVETQYF.

The chain is built from TRBV25-1 and TRBJ1-4; TRBD1 is a possible D gene (5 bases). This CDR3 has 17 amino acids. CDR1 is MGHDK and CDR2 is SYGVNS in the germline V gene. V dropped 1 base and J dropped 8 bases, with 20 bases sitting between them. The CDR3 nucleotides are TGTGCCAGCAGTGAATTTGTAGGGGAGGTTCTGTGGGAAAAACTGTTTTTT. This translates into CASSEFVGEVLWEKLFF.

The chain is built from TRBV12-3 or TRBV12-4 and TRBJ1-1; 9 nucleotides align to TRBD1. The CDR3 contains 13 residues. V was clipped by 6 bases and J by 3 bases; unmatched bases: 2. Here the CDR3 DNA reads TGTGCCAGCAGCGGACAGGGGCACACTGAAGCTTTCTTT. This codes for CASSGQGHTEAFF.

The chain has TRBV5-1 and TRBJ2-1; D is unresolved. CDR3 size: 13 residues. Germline CDR1 and CDR2: SGHRS and YFSETQ. With 4 bases removed from V and 5 bases from J, the gap between germline ends came to 10 bases. Here the CDR3 DNA reads TGCGCCAGCAGCCTGGATAGGAACAATGAGCAGTTCTTC. This gives the protein CASSLDRNNEQFF.

This chain uses TRBV5-1 with TRBJ1-4, with no clear D. This CDR3 contains 12 residues. Germline V gene lookup returns CDR1 SGHRS and CDR2 YFSETQ. V was shortened by 4 bases and J by 10 bases, with 11 bases between the two germline ends. In nucleotides, the CDR3 is TGCGCCAGCAGCGAAGAAACGAGAAAACTGTTTTTT. Protein sequence: CASSEETRKLFF.

V gene TRBV19 combines with J gene TRBJ1-5; 9 bases are shared with TRBD1. The V gene end was trimmed by 8 bases and the J gene end by 3 bases; junction bases not matched to a gene: 14. In germline, CDR1 is LNHDA, CDR2 SQIVND (reference sequence). The CDR3 extends over 17 amino acids. The CDR3 nucleotides are TGTGCCAGTTCCACAGGCGCGGGACAGGGTTTCAATCAGCCCCAGCATTTT. It yields the protein CASSTGAGQGFNQPQHF.

The chain employs TRBV5-5 and TRBJ2-1; D not certain. Germline-derived CDR1 and CDR2 are SGHKS and YYEKEE (reference sequence). The V gene lost 1 base and the J gene lost 4 bases, with 3 bases spanning the gap. The CDR3 contains 12 residues. The CDR3 DNA is TGTGCCAGCAGCTTGAATTACAATGAGCAGTTCTTC. Encoded protein: CASSLNYNEQFF.

The rearrangement links TRBV5-1 to TRBJ1-2; TRBD1 might be the D (6 bases). V gave up 4 bases and J gave up 6 bases, with 13 bases separating them. This CDR3 spans 13 amino acids. From germline, CDR1 is SGHRS and CDR2 YFSETQ. In DNA, the CDR3 is TGCGCCAGCAGCAGCAGGGGAAAGGATGGCTACACCTTC. As protein: CASSSRGKDGYTF.